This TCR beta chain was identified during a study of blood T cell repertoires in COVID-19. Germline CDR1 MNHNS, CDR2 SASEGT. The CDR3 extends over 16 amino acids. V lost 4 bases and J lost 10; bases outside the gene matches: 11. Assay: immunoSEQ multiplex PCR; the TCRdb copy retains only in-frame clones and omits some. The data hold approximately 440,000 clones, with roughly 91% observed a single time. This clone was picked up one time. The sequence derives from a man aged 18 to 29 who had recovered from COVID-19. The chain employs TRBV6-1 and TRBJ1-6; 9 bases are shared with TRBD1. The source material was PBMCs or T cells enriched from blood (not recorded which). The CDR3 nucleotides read TGTGCCAGCAGTGCCTCCGGGACAGGGTATAGGTCACCCCTCCACTTT. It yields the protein CASSASGTGYRSPLHF.